This is a list of T cell receptor beta chains from one sample in a study of cytomegalovirus exposure and HLA in healthy donors. Method: immunoSEQ multiplex PCR; TCRdb's copy keeps in-frame clones and lacks some. The sample lists about 84,000 clones, around 78% occurring once. The sequencing input was PBMCs. The origin of the receptors is a male donor in good health and CMV-seropositive. CDR3s include the opening cysteine and the closing phenylalanine or tryptophan. D genes are given only for firm matches. Expanded clones get a size class; other rows say once, few or many, or leave the size out.

TRBV29-1	.	.	TRBJ2-2	TGCAGCGTCTACGGCAGCGCGAACACCGGGGAGCTGTTTTTT	CSVYGSANTGELFF
TRBV27	TRBD2	.	TRBJ2-7	TGTGCCAGCGGAAAGGGGCTAGCGGGGCCCTACGAGCAGTACTTC	CASGKGLAGPYEQYF
TRBV6-1	.	.	TRBJ2-1	TGTGCCAGCAGTGAAGCGCTAGGTACCTACAATGAGCAGTTCTTC	CASSEALGTYNEQFF
TRBV28	.	many	TRBJ1-2	TGTGCCAGCAGGAGGGAATCGGTTACTGGCTACACCTTC	CASRRESVTGYTF
TRBV27	.	few	TRBJ1-5	TGTGCCAGCAGTCGACAGCCCAATCAGCCCCAGCATTTT	CASSRQPNQPQHF
TRBV27	.	.	TRBJ2-7	TGTGCCAGCAGTTTAGTCCAATCGGGGGAGCAGTACTTC	CASSLVQSGEQYF
TRBV5-1	.	few	TRBJ2-3	TGCGCCAGCAGCTCTAACCTCAGGGTTAGCACAGATACGCAGTATTTT	CASSSNLRVSTDTQYF
TRBV7-2	.	.	TRBJ1-5	TGTGCCAGCAGCCCGGGGGGGTTGGGCAATCAGCCCCAGCATTTT	CASSPGGLGNQPQHF
TRBV5-5	TRBD1	.	TRBJ1-2	TGTGCCAGCAGCTCCCCAGGACAGGGAGGCTACACCTTC	CASSSPGQGGYTF
TRBV4-3	TRBD2	.	TRBJ2-6	TGCGCCAGCAGCCAAGCCGTCCTGACTAGCGGGAGGGCCATGGCTGGGGCCAACGTCCTGACTTTC	CASSQAVLTSGRAMAGANVLTF
TRBV27	TRBD1	.	TRBJ1-5	TGTGCCAGCAAGGACAGGGGGACGTATAGCAATCAGCCCCAGCATTTT	CASKDRGTYSNQPQHF
TRBV11-1	.	.	TRBJ2-5	TGTGCCAGCTCCCCGTACCAAGAGACCCAGTACTTC	CASSPYQETQYF
TRBV30	TRBD1	.	TRBJ2-5	TGTGCCTGGACCGGGGGACAGGGAAGGGGGACCCAGTACTTC	CAWTGGQGRGTQYF
TRBV19	TRBD1	.	TRBJ2-1	TGTGCCAGTAGTATAGGGGACAGGGGTTACAATGAGCAGTTCTTC	CASSIGDRGYNEQFF
TRBV28	.	.	TRBJ2-1	TGTGCCAGCAGTTCGCTTGACGAGCGGGTATACAATGAGCAGTTCTTC	CASSSLDERVYNEQFF
TRBV7-2	.	.	TRBJ2-5	TGTGCCAGCAGCCCGAAGGACAGCCTCGGCGTCCAGTACTTC	CASSPKDSLGVQYF
TRBV9	TRBD1	.	TRBJ2-7	TGTGCCAGCAGCGTAGCCCCTCAGGGGGCATCATACGAGCAGTACTTC	CASSVAPQGASYEQYF
TRBV4-1	TRBD2	few	TRBJ2-7	TGCGCCAGCAGCCTCCGGACTAGCGGGAGTCGGGAGCAGTACTTC	CASSLRTSGSREQYF
TRBV19	.	.	TRBJ2-2	TGTGCCAGTACCCTACCTGGGGGGACCGGGGAGCTGTTTTTT	CASTLPGGTGELFF
TRBV5-1	.	once	TRBJ2-7	TGCGCCAGCAGCCGTACAGGAACCTACGAGCAGTACTTC	CASSRTGTYEQYF
TRBV7-9	TRBD2	.	TRBJ2-7	TGTTCCAGCAGCTTAGGGGGACTAGCGGGAGGTTCCGAGCAGTACTTC	CSSSLGGLAGGSEQYF
TRBV19	.	.	TRBJ1-5	TGTGCCAGTAGTATACTTCCAGGCTCTAGCAATCAGCCCCAGCATTTT	CASSILPGSSNQPQHF
TRBV5-1	TRBD2	.	TRBJ2-7	TGCGCCAGCAGCTCTCGACTAGCGGGGGGTGTCTACGAGCAGTACTTC	CASSSRLAGGVYEQYF
TRBV6-5	TRBD1	.	TRBJ2-7	TGTGCCAGCAGCCCGGACAGGGGGCTTAGCGAGCAGTACTTC	CASSPDRGLSEQYF
TRBV6-5	.	.	TRBJ2-7	TGTGCCAGCAGTTACTCTAGCGGCACCTACGAGCAGTACTTC	CASSYSSGTYEQYF
TRBV27	TRBD2	.	TRBJ2-1	TGTGCCGTGACTAGCGGGAGCTCGAATGAGCAGTTCTTC	CAVTSGSSNEQFF
TRBV9	TRBD1	.	TRBJ2-7	TGTGCCAGCAGCGTAGCTTTGGGACAGGGCTACGAGCAGTACTTC	CASSVALGQGYEQYF
TRBV7-2	.	few	TRBJ2-7	TGTGCCAGCAGCTTTGACGCCAGACCCGGAGAAGAGCAGTACTTC	CASSFDARPGEEQYF
TRBV28	TRBD2	.	TRBJ2-3	TGTGCCAGCAGAGAAGCGGGAGCCCTAGATACGCAGTATTTT	CASREAGALDTQYF
TRBV7-2	.	few	TRBJ2-1	TGTGCCAGCAGCTTAGAACAGCATAGGAATCAGTTCTTC	CASSLEQHRNQFF
TRBV7-2	TRBD1	.	TRBJ1-5	TGTGCCAGCAGCCTCGACAGGGGGAACAGGCCCCAGCATTTT	CASSLDRGNRPQHF
TRBV6-1	.	.	TRBJ2-1	TGTGCCAGCAGTCAACCTTACAGGTCTGGAGATGAGCAGTTCTTC	CASSQPYRSGDEQFF
TRBV7-9	TRBD1	.	TRBJ1-2	TGTGCCAGCAGCGGGACAGGGGGCGGCTACACCTTC	CASSGTGGGYTF
TRBV9	.	.	TRBJ1-3	TGTGCCAGCAGCCCCACAGGGAATAACGGAAACACCATATATTTT	CASSPTGNNGNTIYF
TRBV6-4	TRBD2	.	TRBJ2-3	TGTGCCAGCAGTCCCTGGGAGGGGAGCACAGATACGCAGTATTTT	CASSPWEGSTDTQYF
TRBV19	TRBD1	.	TRBJ1-2	TGTGCCAGTAGTATGGGGACAGTCTGGAACTATGGCTACACCTTC	CASSMGTVWNYGYTF
TRBV28	TRBD1	.	TRBJ1-5	TGTGCCAGCAACCTAGGGGGCTTGGAACAGCCCCAGCATTTT	CASNLGGLEQPQHF
TRBV5-4	.	few	TRBJ2-2	TGTGCCAGCAGCTTGGCCACATTTACCGGGGAGCTGTTTTTT	CASSLATFTGELFF
TRBV7-2	TRBD2	.	TRBJ2-5	TGTGCCAGCAGCCTCGGAGGGACTACAAAAGAGACCCAGTACTTC	CASSLGGTTKETQYF
TRBV4-2	.	once	TRBJ2-1	TGTGCCAGCAGCCAAGATATTGATGAGCAGTTCTTC	CASSQDIDEQFF
TRBV7-9	.	.	TRBJ1-2	TGTGCCAGCAGCTTCGGGGGTCGGGAGGCCAACTATGGCTACACCTTC	CASSFGGREANYGYTF
TRBV27	.	few	TRBJ2-1	TGTGCCAGCAGTACCTGGACTGATGGCAATGAGCAGTTCTTC	CASSTWTDGNEQFF
TRBV5-1	TRBD2	.	TRBJ2-5	TGCGCCAGCAGCACCGGACTAGCGGGAATACAAGAGACCCAGTACTTC	CASSTGLAGIQETQYF
TRBV5-1	.	.	TRBJ1-1	TGCGCCAGCAGCCCTGTAGGGGGGAACACTGAAGCTTTCTTT	CASSPVGGNTEAFF
TRBV4-2	.	.	TRBJ2-3	TGTGCCAGCAGCTCCTTGCCGGGGGAGAGAGATACGCAGTATTTT	CASSSLPGERDTQYF
TRBV7-8	TRBD1	.	TRBJ1-4	TGTGCCAGCAGCCTACCGTGGCGACCGGGACAGTCTAATGAAAAACTGTTTTTT	CASSLPWRPGQSNEKLFF
TRBV28	.	.	TRBJ1-2	TGTGCCAGCAAGAGCAAACGCTATGGCTACACCTTC	CASKSKRYGYTF
TRBV6-5	TRBD1	.	TRBJ2-7	TGTGCCAGCAGTTACCGGGACAGGGGTTACGAGCAGTACTTC	CASSYRDRGYEQYF
TRBV5-1	.	.	TRBJ1-1	TGCGCCAGCAGCCACGGGGGACCGATGAACACTGAAGCTTTCTTT	CASSHGGPMNTEAFF
TRBV19	TRBD1	.	TRBJ1-4	TGTGCCAGTAACGGACAGGGGGTGGAAAAACTGTTTTTT	CASNGQGVEKLFF
TRBV2	.	.	TRBJ2-3	TGTGCCAGTCGGGACACCACAGATACGCAGTATTTT	CASRDTTDTQYF
TRBV6-1	TRBD1	.	TRBJ2-7	TGTGCCAGCAGGGACAGGGCAGGATCGTACTTC	CASRDRAGSYF
TRBV28	TRBD2	.	TRBJ2-1	TGTGCCAGCAGTCCCTTTAGCGGGAGGGGCCACAATGAGCAGTTCTTC	CASSPFSGRGHNEQFF
TRBV25-1	TRBD1	.	TRBJ1-2	TGTGCCAGCAGTGTCCAAACCGGACAGGGGCCAAGGCTCGGCTACACCTTC	CASSVQTGQGPRLGYTF
TRBV4-2	TRBD1	.	TRBJ2-4	TGTGCCAGCAGCCAACCGGACAGGGGGCAAGCTGGTGGCATTCAGTACTTC	CASSQPDRGQAGGIQYF
TRBV5-4	TRBD1	.	TRBJ2-4	TGTGCCAGCAGCTTGGAGACAGGGCTGGCCAAAAACATTCAGTACTTC	CASSLETGLAKNIQYF
TRBV11-3	TRBD2	.	TRBJ2-7	TGTGCCAGCAGCCGCGGGACTAACTACGAGCAGTACTTC	CASSRGTNYEQYF